This is a list of T cell receptor beta chains from one sample in a study of regulatory T cells in long-lasting Graves disease. TCRdb reanalysed the multiplex PCR reads using MiXCR and keeps one entry per CDR3 protein. The sample comprises about 530,000 distinct CDR3 sequences, 16% of which are singletons, and 20% to 30% rests with the top ten. The same data also contributed to another study, on T cells in Graves' hyperthyroidism and ophthalmopathy.

Specimen: peripheral blood mononuclear cells (PBMCs), collected at new diagnosis, from a patient treated with antithyroid drugs. The origin of the receptors is a woman aged 40 to 65 with Graves disease. Each CDR3 is given with its conserved first and last residue.

TRBV19,CASSMHRDAKNIQYF
TRBV5-4,CASSLDSATYNEQFF
TRBV11-2,CASGGTGVRTEQYF
TRBV11-2,CASSLVAGRYEQYF
TRBV12-3/TRBV12-4,CASSMPGLASYF
TRBV12-3/TRBV12-4,CASRRTGGFNEQYF
TRBV7-9,CASNPPSEGQRTQYF
TRBV7-9,CASSNGLSYNSPLHF
TRBV20-1,CSANRLRIGMNTEAFF
TRBV28,CASSSGIVEPQHF
TRBV10-1,CASSEFAEYEQYF
TRBV30,CAWSSTGNQPQHF
TRBV18,CASSQGQGGETQYF
TRBV2,CASSGQTDTQYF
TRBV7-2,CASSTFAANTQYF
TRBV9,CASSVESEYNSPLHF
TRBV5-1,CASSKDMSSGNTIYF
TRBV7-2,CASSYGGFSTEAFF
TRBV2,CASSETRVNSPLHF
TRBV7-9,CASSFSRGTGDNEQYF
TRBV6-1,CASRGVDRDYNEQFF
TRBV14,CASSQWGGLNTEAFF
TRBV7-9,CASSLENSLHLHF
TRBV20-1,CSAPPASGGGSSYEQYF
TRBV20-1,CSARSGTAYEQYF
TRBV29-1,CSVDRGGGYTF
TRBV15,CATSPVPNTGELFF
TRBV4-1,CASSQEVVRGTNTEAFF
TRBV27,CASSLGDRGREQVEAFF
TRBV6-5,CASSYANRLASTDTQYF
TRBV28,CASSLTGLNTGELFF
TRBV11-2,CASSLAFGGASYEQYF
TRBV14,CASSQVPRQGWSGANVLTF
TRBV7-2,CASSPASQGAGYNEQFF
TRBV10-3,CAISESKGSGANVLTF
TRBV7-9,CASSGQLLLSYEQYF
TRBV10-3,CAISEGGTSYEQYF
TRBV29-1,CSASLDLEQYF
TRBV19,CASSIPTSGPNNEQFF
TRBV11-2,CASSPIRGGSYNEQFF
TRBV20-1,CSAAGTSGGAGSYNEQFF
TRBV19,CASRGLAGQYNEQFF
TRBV20-1,CSARDGAGFGTDTQYF
TRBV18,CASSRQGIPDTQYF
TRBV2,CASSNRQGGQPQHF
TRBV11-2,CASSQVRERGQRYSPLHF
TRBV2,CASKGDSNQPQHF
TRBV30,CAWSGASGIGYTF
TRBV13,CASSLGARSVGQSTQYF
TRBV11-2,CASSLVGLAGGHQETQYF
TRBV5-6,CASSLGLGLGNTIYF
TRBV5-5,CASSVGEGTFPYEQYF
TRBV2,CASSYSGTPKGEQFF
TRBV12-3/TRBV12-4,CASRPEIGGSTDTQYF
TRBV2,CANRRTASNTGELFF
TRBV30,CAWSPQAPANYGYTF
TRBV6-2/TRBV6-3,CASSFRTGMQPQHF
TRBV10-2,CASSESGGGLYEQYF
TRBV7-3,CASSLEGLAVTDTQYF
TRBV12-3/TRBV12-4,CASRDSGGAPYNEQFF